The sequence of this T cell receptor (beta chain) was determined in a study of T cell repertoires in cytomegalovirus infection. Study overall: A matching HLA type, together with CMV infection, was signaled by public TCR beta signatures.

This clonotype was found many times. Antigen specificity is unknown. Study results and caveats: Identification of carriers of CMV plus the relevant HLA was performed using cumulative public TCR beta family frequency.

TCRdb re-called the reads through MiXCR, storing one row per CDR3 protein. The top ten clones hold 13% of a sample with approximately 500,000 distinct CDR3 sequences, roughly 29% of them seen once. Trimming removed 1 base from V and 5 bases from J, with 8 bases in between. CDR1 is SGHTA, CDR2 FQGNSA, per germline. This CDR3 is 14 amino acids long. The sequence derives from a human donor in good health (CMV status not recorded). Some clones in this sample may be carry-over from other donors' samples. V usage is TRBV7-2 and J usage is TRBJ2-2, with no clear D. Source material: PBMCs. CDR3 nucleotide sequence: TGTGCCAGCAGCTTAGAGGGCGTGACCGGGGAGCTGTTTTTT. This translates into CASSLEGVTGELFF.